A single sample gave rise to the 25 T cell receptor beta chains below, sequenced in a study of cytomegalovirus exposure and HLA in healthy donors. This PCR relied on a set of 60 Vbeta primers and 13 Jbeta primers. The method was immunoSEQ multiplex PCR; TCRdb's version includes in-frame clones alone and lacks a portion of them. Of some 120,000 clones listed, 75% to 85% are singletons. Sequences were obtained from PBMCs. The receptors were gathered from a man in his forties in good health and CMV-seronegative.

The chain links TRBV6-1 to TRBJ1-1; 8 positions match TRBD1. The ends lost 4 bases at V and 0 bases at J; junction bases unmatched: 4. CDR3 length equals 15 residues. Germline CDR1 MNHNS, CDR2 SASEGT. This CDR3 is CASSGQGTLNTEAFF. Here the CDR3 DNA reads TGTGCCAGCAGTGGACAGGGGACATTGAACACTGAAGCTTTCTTT.

This clone is labeled medium-sized (0.01 to 0.1%). The chain employs TRBV4-1 and TRBJ2-3; 10 positions agree with TRBD2. Trimming took 4 bases from V and 4 from J; bases not matched to a gene: 8. Germline V CDR1 and CDR2: MGHRA, YSYEKL. CDR3 length: 16 residues. The CDR3 region is CASSPAAAGGSDTQYF. As DNA, the CDR3 is TGCGCCAGCAGCCCCGCAGCAGCGGGAGGGTCAGATACGCAGTATTTT.

The genes are TRBV30 and TRBJ2-7; 14 bases line up with TRBD2. V lost 3 bases, J lost 5 bases, and 12 bases stayed unmatched. In germline, CDR1 is GTSNPN, CDR2 SVGIG (reference sequence). CDR3 length equals 17 residues. The CDR3 region is CAWSTTGTSGSRDEQYF. The CDR3 DNA reads TGTGCCTGGAGCACCACCGGGACTAGCGGGAGTAGGGACGAGCAGTACTTC.

V is TRBV20-1 and J is TRBJ2-7; D uncertain. The germline V gene has CDR1 DFQATT and CDR2 SNEGSKA (reference sequence). Trimming cost V 5 bases and J 6 bases, with 11 bases left between them. The length of the CDR3 is 11 residues. CDR3 sequence: CSAGVQVEQYF. CDR3 nucleotides: TGCAGTGCTGGAGTTCAGGTCGAGCAGTACTTC.

This clone was recorded once. This chain links TRBV28 with TRBJ2-7, with 10 bases that match TRBD1. This CDR3 has 18 amino acids. The junction had 11 bases not matched to a gene; V was cut back by 2 bases and J by 1 base. Germline loops: CDR1 MDHEN, CDR2 SYDVKM. The CDR3 nucleotides read TGTGCCAGCAGTTTACCCCCTGGGACAGGGGAAGGATCCTACGAGCAGTACTTC. Translation: CASSLPPGTGEGSYEQYF. The full variable domain, with the rest looked up from reference TRBV28 and TRBJ2-7, is DVKVTQSSRYLVKRTGEKVFLECVQDMDHENMFWYRQDPGLGLRLIYFSYDVKMKEKGDIPEGYSVSREKKERFSLILESASTNQTSMYLCASSLPPGTGEGSYEQYFGPGTRLTVT.

The chain links TRBV28 to TRBJ1-2; D is unresolved. The ends were cut back, 5 bases at V and 4 bases at J, with 11 bases in the middle. Germline V CDR1 and CDR2: MDHEN, SYDVKM. This CDR3 is 13 amino acids long. The CDR3 loop reads CASSKEVFYGYTF. The CDR3 coding sequence is TGTGCCAGCAGTAAAGAGGTATTCTATGGCTACACCTTC.

The chain links TRBV4-2 to TRBJ2-7; tentative D call: TRBD1 (5 bases). The V gene's germline CDR1 is LGHNA and CDR2 YNFKEQ. V lost 1 base, J lost 5 bases, and 12 bases lay in between. CDR3 size: 14 residues. The CDR3 DNA sequence: TGTGCCAGCAGCCAAGTGGGGCAGGGCCACGAGCAGTACTTC. Its translation is CASSQVGQGHEQYF.

The V gene is TRBV2, the J gene TRBJ2-3; D is unclear. V was trimmed by 1 base and J by 6 bases, leaving 5 bases between them. Germline V gene sequence: CDR1 SNHLY, CDR2 FYNNEI. The CDR3 contains 12 residues. The CDR3 protein is CASSEGSDTQYF. The CDR3 region has the DNA TGTGCCAGCAGTGAAGGGAGTGATACGCAGTATTTT. Full variable domain (rest looked up from reference TRBV2 and TRBJ2-3): EPEVTQTPSHQVTQMGQEVILRCVPISNHLYFYWYRQILGQKVEFLVSFYNNEISEKSEIFDDQFSVERPDGSNFTLKIRSTKLEDSAMYFCASSEGSDTQYFGPGTRLTVL.

V and J are TRBV5-4 and TRBJ2-3; tentatively, D is TRBD2 (7 bases). CDR3 size: 14 residues. V was cut by 6 bases and J by 4 bases, with 15 bases left in between. CDR1 is SGHNT, CDR2 YYREEE, per germline (reference sequence). CDR3 region: CASTHRGGADTQYF. The CDR3 DNA reads TGTGCCAGCACCCATAGGGGGGGCGCAGATACGCAGTATTTT.

Only a few counts were recorded for this clone. This rearrangement joins TRBV15 to TRBJ2-7, with TRBD1 identical over 9 bases. J lost 3 bases, V lost 1 base, and 4 bases had no gene match. Per the germline V gene, CDR1 is LNHNV and CDR2 is YYDKDF (reference sequence). There are 15 residues in the CDR3. CDR3 sequence: CATSRVATGGYEQYF. The CDR3, as DNA: TGTGCCACCAGCAGAGTTGCGACAGGGGGCTACGAGCAGTACTTC.

This clone is a singleton in its sample. V usage is TRBV7-8 and J usage is TRBJ2-2; D is possibly TRBD1 (8 bases). V was pared by 5 bases and J by 0 bases, with 16 bases between. The CDR3 totals 17 residues. Looked up from germline, CDR1 is SGHVS and CDR2 is FQNEAQ. The CDR3 region is CASSRQGAGANTGELFF. The CDR3 bases are TGTGCCAGCAGCAGGCAGGGGGCGGGGGCGAACACCGGGGAGCTGTTTTTT.

The chain joins TRBV2 to TRBJ1-6; the match to TRBD1 covers 10 bases. Trimming cost V 5 bases and J 7 bases; bases outside gene matches: 5. Germline V gene sequence: CDR1 SNHLY, CDR2 FYNNEI. The CDR3 has 15 amino acids. In DNA form, the CDR3 reads TGTGCCAGCAGTTCGACGGACAGGGGGAATTCACCCCTCCACTTT. Encoded protein: CASSSTDRGNSPLHF.

The chain joins TRBV11-1 to TRBJ1-1, with TRBD1 matching over 7 bases. The length of the CDR3 is 16 residues. The germline V gene encodes CDR1 SGHAT and CDR2 FQDESV (reference sequence). Germline trimming cut 4 bases from V and 5 bases from J; bases unmatched to any gene: 13. CDR3 DNA sequence: TGTGCCAGCAGCTCCCGTTCGACAGGGTTCTGGACTGAAGCTTTCTTT. This gives the protein CASSSRSTGFWTEAFF.

V gene TRBV6-5 combines with J gene TRBJ2-7, with D possibly TRBD2 on 6 matching bases. The germline V gene encodes CDR1 MNHEY and CDR2 SVGAGI. CDR3 length: 16 residues. The V and J ends lost 0 bases and 7 bases respectively, with 19 bases between them. CDR3 residues: CASSYSGLSGPKEQYF. CDR3 in DNA: TGTGCCAGCAGTTACTCAGGACTGAGCGGGCCCAAGGAGCAGTACTTC.

The chain's CDR3 is CASTRDTGELFF. CDR3 DNA: TGTGCCAGCACCCGGGATACCGGGGAGCTGTTTTTT. This chain links TRBV2 with TRBJ2-2; D perhaps matches TRBD2 (5 bases). CDR3 length equals 12 residues. CDR1 SNHLY and CDR2 FYNNEI come from the germline V gene. V lost 7 bases to trimming and J lost 5 bases, with 8 bases between them.

This CDR3 reads CASSYFQPTSWKNEQFF. CDR3 DNA: TGTGCCAGCAGCTACTTCCAACCGACTAGCTGGAAGAATGAGCAGTTCTTC. The chain couples TRBV13 to TRBJ2-1; 7 nucleotides align to TRBD2. The length of the CDR3 is 17 residues. Looked up from germline, CDR1 is PRHDT and CDR2 is FYEKMQ (reference sequence). The trim removed 4 bases at V and 7 bases at J, leaving 16 bases unmatched.

This clone was seen more than once but under ten times. The chain uses TRBV4-1 and TRBJ1-1; 10 nucleotides agree with TRBD1. Trimming removed 1 base from V and 4 bases from J; junction bases left unmatched: 12. Germline values: CDR1 MGHRA, CDR2 YSYEKL. This CDR3 has 18 residues. The CDR3 is CASSQALTTGGDSTEAFF. The CDR3 coding sequence is TGCGCCAGCAGCCAAGCCCTAACGACAGGGGGCGATTCCACTGAAGCTTTCTTT.

The table lists this clone with a few counts. This chain connects TRBV10-3 to TRBJ2-3; 10 positions agree with TRBD2. The CDR3 extends over 16 amino acids. Germline V CDR1 and CDR2: ENHRY, SYGVKD. V dropped 7 bases and J dropped 1; count of bases not matched to a gene: 8. For the CDR3, the DNA is TGTGCCATCACCTCACGGGGGACTAGCGGCACAGATACGCAGTATTTT. Its protein is CAITSRGTSGTDTQYF.

The rearrangement joins TRBV18 to TRBJ1-5; 7 nucleotides align to TRBD1. V trimming: 6 bases; J trimming: 7 bases; junction bases outside the gene matches: 6. The CDR3 is made up of 13 amino acids. Germline values: CDR1 KGHSH, CDR2 LQKENI. CDR3 sequence: CASSPDRDQPQHF. In DNA, the CDR3 is TGTGCCAGCTCCCCCGACAGGGACCAGCCCCAGCATTTT.

The rearrangement uses TRBV18 and TRBJ2-3; tentatively, D is TRBD2 (6 bases). This CDR3 has 16 amino acids. The germline gives CDR1 KGHSH, CDR2 LQKENI. V was shortened by 7 bases and J by 4 bases, with 21 bases between the two germline ends. The CDR3 here is CASFHGLPGSADTQYF. CDR3 coding DNA: TGTGCCAGCTTCCACGGACTACCCGGTTCCGCAGATACGCAGTATTTT.

V is TRBV5-4 and J is TRBJ1-2; perhaps TRBD1 as D (5 bases). V was trimmed by 4 bases and J by 8 bases, leaving 15 bases between them. From germline, CDR1 is SGHNT and CDR2 YYREEE (reference sequence). The CDR3 extends over 13 amino acids. CDR3 protein: CASSNTQVKGYTF. CDR3 DNA: TGTGCCAGCAGCAACACACAGGTGAAAGGCTACACCTTC.

The chain uses TRBV5-1 and TRBJ1-1; D is unresolved. Between the trimmed V and J ends, which lost 0 bases and 4 bases, there was a span of 13 bases. The CDR3 runs 15 residues. Germline CDR1 and CDR2: SGHRS and YFSETQ. The CDR3 DNA sequence: TGCGCCAGCAGCTTGGTCGGCGGCGGAGGCACTGAAGCTTTCTTT. Protein: CASSLVGGGGTEAFF.

This chain connects TRBV9 to TRBJ2-1; D possibly corresponds to TRBD1 (5 bases). V dropped 3 bases and J dropped 2 bases, with 18 bases sitting between them. The CDR3 runs to 17 residues. Per the germline V gene, CDR1 is SGDLS and CDR2 is YYNGEE. The CDR3 region is CASSATASGYTYNEQFF. The CDR3 region has the DNA TGTGCCAGCAGCGCCACTGCTTCAGGGTATACCTACAATGAGCAGTTCTTC.

This chain joins TRBV5-1 and TRBJ2-4, with TRBD1 matching over 7 bases. Germline CDR1 and CDR2: SGHRS and YFSETQ. J was trimmed by 13 bases and V by 3 bases; bases with no gene match: 10. The CDR3 is made up of 13 amino acids. DNA of the CDR3: TGCGCCAGCAGCTCAACCGACAGGGCGGAACAGTACTTC. Amino acids: CASSSTDRAEQYF.

The CDR3 sequence: CAWTDMPFGANVLTF. For the CDR3, the DNA is TGTGCCTGGACGGACATGCCCTTTGGGGCCAACGTCCTGACTTTC. This sequence joins TRBV30 and TRBJ2-6; possibly TRBD1 for D (5 bases). The CDR3 sequence is 15 residues long. The ends were cut back, 4 bases at V and 3 bases at J, with 13 bases in the middle. Germline lookup yields CDR1 GTSNPN and CDR2 SVGIG (reference sequence).